A single sample gave rise to the 2 T cell receptor beta chains below, sequenced in a study of cytomegalovirus exposure and HLA in healthy donors. Amplification used 60 Vbeta primers and 13 Jbeta primers. The repertoire was sequenced with immunoSEQ multiplex PCR; TCRdb's copy has only in-frame clones and lacks some. The sample lists around 140,000 clones, about 80% occurring once. Sequenced: PBMCs. Receptors were obtained from a female donor in good health and CMV-seronegative.

The V and J genes are TRBV6-1 and TRBJ1-1; 7 bases map to TRBD1. This CDR3 is built from 14 residues. V trimming: 6 bases; J trimming: 0 bases; junction bases outside the gene matches: 4. Germline loops: CDR1 MNHNS, CDR2 SASEGT. DNA for the CDR3: TGTGCCAGCAGGAGACAGGGACTGAACACTGAAGCTTTCTTT. It specifies CASRRQGLNTEAFF.

This clone was seen only a few times. J is TRBJ1-6 and V is TRBV6-6, with D possibly being TRBD1 (6 bases). Germline values: CDR1 MNHNY, CDR2 SVGAGI (reference sequence). This CDR3 spans 16 amino acids. V dropped 8 bases and J dropped 0 bases, with 14 bases sitting between them. The CDR3 nucleotides read TGTGCCAGCCATGCAGGGGACCTCTCCTATAATTCACCCCTCCACTTT. Its translation is CASHAGDLSYNSPLHF.